A single sample gave rise to the 23 T cell receptor beta chains below, sequenced in a study of brain T cells in children with intractable seizures. TCRdb keeps only in-frame clones here, not all; method: immunoSEQ multiplex PCR. There are more than 40,000 clones in the sample; about nine tenths occur only once, and roughly 6.3% lies in the top ten. This specimen was peripheral blood, taken at surgery. The source of these receptors is a girl between 2 and 10 years old with tuberous sclerosis and intractable seizures.

The chain combines TRBV29-1 with TRBJ2-1, with 8 nucleotides matching TRBD1. Germline loops: CDR1 SQVTM, CDR2 ANQGSEA. The CDR3 loop spans 11 amino acids. The trim removed 7 bases at V and 5 bases at J, leaving 1 base unmatched. This CDR3 reads CSGDRNNEQFF. In DNA form, the CDR3 reads TGCAGCGGGGACAGGAACAATGAGCAGTTCTTC.

This chain joins TRBV5-1 and TRBJ1-6, with D possibly matching TRBD1 (5 bases). The CDR3 is made up of 15 amino acids. Trimming cost V 0 bases and J 2 bases, with 6 bases left between them. Germline CDR1 reads SGHRS; CDR2 reads YFSETQ. The CDR3 DNA is TGCGCCAGCAGCTTGGCAGGGACCTATAATTCACCCCTCCACTTT. This gives the protein CASSLAGTYNSPLHF.

The rearrangement joins TRBV6-2 or TRBV6-3 to TRBJ2-5; a weak D match, TRBD2 (7 bases). The CDR3 sequence is 16 residues long. Trimming removed 5 bases from V and 4 bases from J, with 20 bases in between. The V gene's germline CDR1 is MNHEY and CDR2 SVGEGT. CDR3 in amino acids: CASSQKKGEGRETQYF. CDR3 DNA sequence: TGTGCCAGCAGTCAAAAAAAGGGGGAGGGAAGAGAGACCCAGTACTTC.

This chain uses TRBV6-5 with TRBJ1-1; D remains ambiguous. Germline CDR1 reads MNHEY; CDR2 reads SVGAGI. CDR3 size: 13 residues. V was cut by 10 bases and J by 0 bases, with 12 bases left in between. The CDR3 loop is CATKGEVNTEAFF. The DNA for the CDR3 is TGTGCCACCAAGGGAGAAGTGAACACTGAAGCTTTCTTT.

CDR3 coding DNA: TGTGCCAGCAGCAGACTGTCGGGCAGTAGCTATGGCTACACCTTC. Translated: CASSRLSGSSYGYTF. The rearrangement links TRBV11-2 to TRBJ1-2; the D is unclear. The CDR3 extends over 15 amino acids. Trimming pared 5 bases from V and 4 bases from J, leaving 17 bases between. Germline-derived CDR1 and CDR2 are SGHAT and FQNNGV.

The chain uses TRBV30 and TRBJ1-1, with 9 bases identical to TRBD1. This CDR3 has 16 residues. Germline-derived CDR1 and CDR2 are GTSNPN and SVGIG (reference sequence). J was trimmed by 4 bases and V by 6 bases; bases with no gene match: 15. DNA for the CDR3: TGTGCCTGCCCGACGGACAGGGGATGGACCGGCACTGAAGCTTTCTTT. This gives the protein CACPTDRGWTGTEAFF.

The chain uses TRBV9 and TRBJ1-4, with D unclear. This CDR3 contains 14 residues. V gave up 2 bases and J gave up 7 bases, with 12 bases separating them. Germline V gives CDR1 SGDLS, CDR2 YYNGEE. This CDR3 reads CASSVGLRPEKLFF. The CDR3 DNA reads as TGTGCCAGCAGCGTCGGATTGAGGCCTGAAAAACTGTTTTTT.

The chain joins TRBV20-1 to TRBJ1-2; D is unresolved. This CDR3 has 11 amino acids. CDR1 is DFQATT and CDR2 is SNEGSKA in the germline V gene (reference sequence). The ends were cut back, 2 bases at V and 6 bases at J, with 7 bases in the middle. The CDR3 bases are TGCAGTGCTAGACCGCACGATGGCTACACCTTC. It codes for CSARPHDGYTF.

V gene TRBV28 combines with J gene TRBJ1-5; 7 bases agree with TRBD1. Per the germline V gene, CDR1 is MDHEN and CDR2 is SYDVKM. V lost 3 bases, J lost 9 bases, and 11 bases stayed unmatched. The CDR3 is made up of 15 amino acids. The CDR3 bases are TGTGCCAGCAGTTTCCCTGACAGGGCGGTTACGCCCCAGCATTTT. Translation gives CASSFPDRAVTPQHF.

The V call is TRBV6-5, the J call TRBJ2-2; the D gene is possibly TRBD2 (6 bases). Germline CDR1 MNHEY, CDR2 SVGAGI. V gave up 1 base and J gave up 3 bases, with 12 bases separating them. The CDR3 totals 16 residues. The CDR3 here is CASSYLGGEHTGELFF. In DNA, the CDR3 is TGTGCCAGCAGTTACTTGGGGGGTGAGCACACCGGGGAGCTGTTTTTT.

This chain uses TRBV5-6 with TRBJ1-1, with D possibly matching TRBD1 (6 bases). Germline V CDR1 and CDR2: SGHDT, YYEEEE. The CDR3 extends over 15 amino acids. Trimming removed 6 bases at V and 3 bases at J, with 18 bases between. The DNA for the CDR3 is TGTGCCAGCACACTTGGGGGGCGCGGGTACACTGAAGCTTTCTTT. This encodes CASTLGGRGYTEAFF.

CDR3 sequence reads: CAISDIGSLNQPQHF. CDR3 nucleotide sequence: TGTGCCATCAGTGATATTGGGAGTTTAAATCAGCCCCAGCATTTT. J is TRBJ1-5 and V is TRBV10-3; D gene ambiguous. CDR3 size: 15 residues. Germline values: CDR1 ENHRY, CDR2 SYGVKD. Trimming took 3 bases from V and 4 from J, leaving 13 bases between them.

The CDR3 coding sequence is TGTGCCAGCAGTTTCGGGGGGGTGGATGAGCAGTTCTTC. Protein: CASSFGGVDEQFF. The J gene is TRBJ2-1, the V gene TRBV12-3 or TRBV12-4; 8 bases are a match to TRBD2. Trimming cost V 3 bases and J 8 bases; bases outside gene matches: 3. The CDR3 has 13 residues.

The V call is TRBV4-1, the J call TRBJ1-2, with TRBD1 as a possible D gene (5 bases). Trimming shortened V by 2 bases and J by 6 bases, and 16 bases separated the two germline ends. The germline gives CDR1 MGHRA, CDR2 YSYEKL. CDR3 length equals 15 residues. In DNA form, the CDR3 reads TGCGCCAGCAGCCAATTTCATGGGGCCGCTGATGGCTACACCTTC. It encodes CASSQFHGAADGYTF.

This chain joins TRBV6-5 and TRBJ2-4, with TRBD2 matching 13 bases. The CDR3 is 16 residues long. Germline-derived CDR1 and CDR2 are MNHEY and SVGAGI. With 4 bases clipped from V and 7 bases from J, the junction kept 7 bases outside the gene matches. The CDR3 nucleotides are TGTGCCAGCAGTTCTCTGACTAGCGGGGGGAAGAACATTCAGTACTTC. Its translation: CASSSLTSGGKNIQYF.

The genes are TRBV19 and TRBJ1-2; weak D call: TRBD1 (6 bases). There are 16 residues in the CDR3. Germline V gene lookup returns CDR1 LNHDA and CDR2 SQIVND (reference sequence). V was clipped by 5 bases and J by 4 bases, with 20 bases between them. The CDR3 bases are TGTGCCAGTAGTCCGCTACAGGGTAGGGGTAGCTATGGCTACACCTTC. Translating gives CASSPLQGRGSYGYTF.

The J gene is TRBJ2-2, the V gene TRBV5-1; a weak D match, TRBD1 (6 bases). The CDR3 length is 15 residues. Germline V gives CDR1 SGHRS, CDR2 YFSETQ. V gave up 6 bases and J gave up 7 bases, with 19 bases separating them. The chain's CDR3 is CASKIGQTAGGELFF. The CDR3 DNA reads TGCGCCAGCAAAATCGGACAGACTGCAGGCGGGGAGCTGTTTTTT.

The chain uses TRBV6-1 and TRBJ2-3, with D possibly being TRBD1 (6 bases). Trimming removed 3 bases from V and 6 bases from J, with 16 bases in between. Germline CDR1 and CDR2: MNHNS and SASEGT. This CDR3 is built from 15 residues. The CDR3 DNA follows: TGTGCCAGCAGTGAGGGACGTTGGGGGCGGGATACGCAGTATTTT. Translation: CASSEGRWGRDTQYF.

In this sample, this clone turned up once. The chain carries TRBV24-1 and TRBJ2-2; D is unclear. The germline V and J ends were trimmed by 2 bases and 2 bases, with 5 bases remaining between them. CDR3 size: 14 residues. Germline-derived CDR1 and CDR2 are KGHDR and SFDVKD. DNA of the CDR3: TGTGCCACCAGTGATTACAGAAACACCGGGGAGCTGTTTTTT. Translating gives CATSDYRNTGELFF.

This clone was seen a handful of times. V is TRBV7-9 and J is TRBJ1-2, with no clear D. In germline, CDR1 is SEHNR, CDR2 FQNEAQ (reference sequence). CDR3 size: 12 residues. Trimming took 5 bases from V and 8 from J, leaving 12 bases between them. Here the CDR3 reads CASSPSSQGYTF. Written as DNA, the CDR3 is TGTGCCAGCAGCCCCTCCTCCCAAGGCTACACCTTC.

The rearrangement uses TRBV4-1 and TRBJ2-7; D is possibly TRBD1 (6 bases). This CDR3 has 14 residues. The germline V and J ends were trimmed by 0 bases and 3 bases, with 9 bases remaining between them. Germline V lookup: CDR1 MGHRA, CDR2 YSYEKL. The CDR3 protein is CASSQDLDSYEQYV. Here the CDR3 DNA reads TGCGCCAGCAGCCAAGATCTGGACAGCTACGAGCAGTACGTC.

This chain connects TRBV6-5 to TRBJ1-3; TRBD1 matches 7 bases. Per germline, CDR1 MNHEY and CDR2 SVGAGI. The CDR3 spans 14 residues. With 4 bases clipped from V and 2 bases from J, the junction kept 2 bases outside the gene matches. CDR3 sequence reads: CASSFDRAGNTIYF. As DNA, the CDR3 is TGTGCCAGCAGTTTCGACAGGGCTGGAAACACCATATATTTT.

Here the CDR3 DNA reads TGTGCCAGCAGTTACTCGGCCCCTAGACAGGTACATAGCAATCAGCCCCAGCATTTT. Protein sequence: CASSYSAPRQVHSNQPQHF. The chain joins TRBV27 to TRBJ1-5, with D perhaps matching TRBD1 (6 bases). The CDR3 totals 19 residues. Germline CDR1 MNHEY, CDR2 SMNVEV (reference sequence). Trimming took 4 bases from V and 0 from J, leaving 22 bases between them.